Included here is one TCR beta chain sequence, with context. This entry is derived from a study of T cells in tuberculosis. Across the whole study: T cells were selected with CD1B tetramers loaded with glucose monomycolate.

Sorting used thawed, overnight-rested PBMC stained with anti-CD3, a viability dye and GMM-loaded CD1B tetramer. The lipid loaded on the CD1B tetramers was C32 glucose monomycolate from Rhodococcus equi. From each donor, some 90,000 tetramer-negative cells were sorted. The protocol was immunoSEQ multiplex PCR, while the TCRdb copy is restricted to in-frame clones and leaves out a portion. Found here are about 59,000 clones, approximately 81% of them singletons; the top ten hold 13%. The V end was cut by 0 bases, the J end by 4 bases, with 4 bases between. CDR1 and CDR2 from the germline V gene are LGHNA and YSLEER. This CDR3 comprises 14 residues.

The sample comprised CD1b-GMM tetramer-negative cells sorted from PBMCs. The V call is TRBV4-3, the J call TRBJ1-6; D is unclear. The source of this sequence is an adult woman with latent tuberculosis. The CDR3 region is CASSQDAYNSPLHF. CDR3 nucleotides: TGCGCCAGCAGCCAAGATGCGTATAATTCACCCCTCCACTTT.